Described below is a single TCR beta chain sequence and its context. Its antigen is as yet unknown. A much larger clone differs from this one at a single base, so this may be a read error. Trimming shortened V by 4 bases and J by 7 bases, and 13 bases separated the two germline ends. The CDR3 covers 14 residues. TCRdb itself ran the 5' RACE reads through MiXCR, one entry per CDR3 protein. The repertoire holds about 220,000 distinct CDR3 sequences, with under 30% as singletons. This sample was taken from a study of CD8 T cells in ankylosing spondylitis. Points from the study as a whole: Disease-associated clones were CD8+ and fairly uncommon in peripheral blood. One TCR beta motif, made up of under ten highly homologous variants, appeared characteristic of ankylosing spondylitis blood.

The source of this sequence is a male donor with ankylosing spondylitis or in good health (not recorded which). The sequencing input was blood, either unsorted or a sorted T cell fraction (not recorded which). This chain joins TRBV12-3 or TRBV12-4 and TRBJ2-2; D unclear. The CDR3 protein is CASSSLGFGGELFF. CDR3 coding DNA: TGTGCCAGCAGTTCGTTAGGCTTTGGCGGGGAGCTGTTTTTT.